This T cell receptor beta chain is from a study of OX40 agonist ivuxolimab in advanced cancers. As for the study in general: Ivuxolimab is a fully human IgG2 antibody that activates OX40 (CD134). Head and neck, renal cell, melanoma or hepatocellular carcinoma were the cancers that dose-escalation patients had. Past anti-PD-1, anti-PD-L1 or anti-CTLA-4 therapy was accepted, and around 40% had received some.

Study-wide findings and caveats: Doses of 0.1 to 3.0 mg/kg were accompanied by clonal expansion of CD4+ and CD8+ blood T cells by week 6.

This CDR3 comprises 15 residues. After removal of 6 bases from V and 4 bases from J, the junction contained 8 bases not matched to a gene. CDR1 and CDR2 from the germline V gene are MNHEY and SVGAGI. Measured with immunoSEQ multiplex PCR; TCRdb has only the in-frame clones, and not every one. The sample shows 12,000 or so clones, around four fifths of them seen only once. This clone was observed once. Its specificity is unknown. This clonotype was obtained from an adult with an advanced solid tumor such as melanoma, head and neck, liver or kidney cancer. Sequencing used CD4+ or CD8+ T cells sorted from blood, obtained in a trial of the OX40 agonist ivuxolimab. J is TRBJ2-3 and V is TRBV6-5, with 9 bases lining up with TRBD1. Written as DNA, the CDR3 is TGTGCCAGCAGCTCCGGGACAGGGTCCTCAGATACGCAGTATTTT. This gives the protein CASSSGTGSSDTQYF.